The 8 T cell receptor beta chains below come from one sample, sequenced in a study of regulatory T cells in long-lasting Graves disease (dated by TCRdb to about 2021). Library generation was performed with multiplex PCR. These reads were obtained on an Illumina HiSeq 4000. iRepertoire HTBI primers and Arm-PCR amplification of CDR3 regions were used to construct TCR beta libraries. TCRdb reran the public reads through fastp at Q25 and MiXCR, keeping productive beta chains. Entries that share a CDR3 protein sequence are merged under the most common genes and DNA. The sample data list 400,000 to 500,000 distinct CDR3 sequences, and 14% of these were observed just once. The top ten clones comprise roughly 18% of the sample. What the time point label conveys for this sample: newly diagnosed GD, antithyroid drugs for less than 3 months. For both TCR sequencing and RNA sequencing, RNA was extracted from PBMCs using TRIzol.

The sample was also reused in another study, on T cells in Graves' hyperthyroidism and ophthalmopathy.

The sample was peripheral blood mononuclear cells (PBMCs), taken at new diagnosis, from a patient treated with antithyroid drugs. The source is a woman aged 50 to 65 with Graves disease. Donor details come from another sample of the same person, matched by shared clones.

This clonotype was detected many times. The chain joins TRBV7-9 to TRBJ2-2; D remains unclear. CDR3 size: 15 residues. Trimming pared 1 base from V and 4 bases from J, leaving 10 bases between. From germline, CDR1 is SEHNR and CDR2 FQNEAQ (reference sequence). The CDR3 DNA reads TGTGCCAGCAGCTTAGTCGGCCTTAGCACCGGGGAGCTGTTTTTT. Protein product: CASSLVGLSTGELFF.

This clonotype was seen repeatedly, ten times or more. This CDR3 is CASSEGQVWSDTQYF. CDR3 DNA: TGTGCCAGCAGTGAAGGACAGGTCTGGTCAGATACGCAGTATTTT. J is TRBJ2-3 and V is TRBV2; perhaps TRBD1 as D (6 bases). Trimming removed 1 base at V and 4 bases at J, with 12 bases between. The CDR3 is 15 residues long. From germline, CDR1 is SNHLY and CDR2 FYNNEI.

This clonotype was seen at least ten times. CDR3 nucleotide sequence: TGCGCCAGCAGCGAAACTGGGGGGTGGGCTGACGAGCAGTACTTC. Its protein is CASSETGGWADEQYF. The chain is built from TRBV5-1 and TRBJ2-7; D possibly corresponds to TRBD2 (6 bases). From germline, CDR1 is SGHRS and CDR2 YFSETQ. The CDR3 length is 15 residues. Trimming took 4 bases from V and 5 from J, leaving 19 bases between them.

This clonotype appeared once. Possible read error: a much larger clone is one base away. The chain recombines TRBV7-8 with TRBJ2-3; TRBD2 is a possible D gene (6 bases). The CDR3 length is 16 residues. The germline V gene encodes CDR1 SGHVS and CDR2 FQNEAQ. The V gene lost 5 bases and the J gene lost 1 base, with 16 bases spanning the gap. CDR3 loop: CASSPFGGRGTDTQYF. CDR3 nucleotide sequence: TGTGCCAGCAGCCCATTTGGGGGGAGAGGCACAGATACGCAGTATTTT.

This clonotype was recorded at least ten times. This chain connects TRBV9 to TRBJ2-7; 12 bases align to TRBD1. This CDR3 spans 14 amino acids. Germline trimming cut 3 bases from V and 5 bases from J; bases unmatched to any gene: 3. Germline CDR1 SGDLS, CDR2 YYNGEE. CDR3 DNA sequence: TGTGCCAGCAGCGAGGGGGACAGGGGGCACGAGCAGTACTTC. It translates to CASSEGDRGHEQYF.

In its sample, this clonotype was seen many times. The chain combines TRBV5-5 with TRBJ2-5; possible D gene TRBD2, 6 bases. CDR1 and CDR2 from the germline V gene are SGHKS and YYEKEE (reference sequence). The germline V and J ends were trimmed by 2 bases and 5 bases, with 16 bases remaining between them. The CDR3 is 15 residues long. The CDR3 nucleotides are TGTGCCAGCAGCTTTCTAGCGACTATGTGGGAGACCCAGTACTTC. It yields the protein CASSFLATMWETQYF.

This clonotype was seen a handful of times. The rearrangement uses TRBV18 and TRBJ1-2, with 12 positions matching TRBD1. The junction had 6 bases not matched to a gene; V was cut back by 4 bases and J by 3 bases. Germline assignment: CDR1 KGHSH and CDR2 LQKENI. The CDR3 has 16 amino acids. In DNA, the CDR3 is TGTGCCAGCTCACTTCGTGGGACAGGGGGCGACTATGGCTACACCTTC. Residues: CASSLRGTGGDYGYTF.

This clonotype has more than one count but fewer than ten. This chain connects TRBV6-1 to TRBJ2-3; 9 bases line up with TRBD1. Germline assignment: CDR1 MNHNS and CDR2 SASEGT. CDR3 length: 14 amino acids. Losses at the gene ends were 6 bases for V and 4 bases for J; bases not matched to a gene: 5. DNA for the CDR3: TGTGCCAGCAGACCCGACAGGGGGGCAGATACGCAGTATTTT. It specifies CASRPDRGADTQYF.